This T cell receptor (beta chain) was obtained from a study of T cells after yellow fever vaccination. Study in general: SMART-Seq v4 Ultra Low Input served to prepare low-cell-number fractions.

Broader study findings: Weaker in magnitude, the secondary response showed a faster peak on day 5 versus 15. Subsequent to the booster, the majority of primary-vaccination clones reappeared (under 98% CD4, about 90% CD8). Clonotypes found in both CD4 and CD8 compartments made up a small share.

This clonotype was seen a handful of times. The antigen remains undetermined. Trimming took 0 bases from V and 3 from J, leaving 13 bases between them. The CDR3 length is 16 residues. Germline values: CDR1 LGHNA, CDR2 YNFKEQ. TCRdb analysed the 5' RACE reads with MiXCR anew, one entry per CDR3 protein. The sample lists about 350,000 distinct CDR3 sequences, about 9.9% seen once, with roughly a sixth in the top ten. This sequence was found in a man between 18 and 29 years old who received the YFV17D yellow fever vaccine. The V call is TRBV4-2, the J call TRBJ2-3; D ambiguous. The specimen comprised PBMCs, sampled on the day of the first yellow fever vaccination. CDR3 bases: TGTGCCAGCAGCCAAGATGACACCAATCCTACAGATACGCAGTATTTT. This codes for CASSQDDTNPTDTQYF.